Following are 14 T cell receptor beta chains from one sample sequenced in a study of blood T cells in healthy people across ages. Through a sample-barcoded 5' primer and a J-beta primer mix, a second PCR was run for roughly 7 to 12 cycles. TCRdb fed the 5' RACE reads into MiXCR, producing one record per CDR3 protein. The table records 1 million to 1.2 million distinct CDR3 sequences, more than 30% of them present only once. Material for sequencing was blood. The source of these receptors is a man aged 18-30 years in good health.

J is TRBJ2-5 and V is TRBV7-3; TRBD2 agrees at 8 bases. The CDR3 is 17 amino acids. Germline CDR1 and CDR2: SGHTA and FQGTGA. Unmatched junction bases numbered 19, after V lost 2 bases and J lost 11 bases. The CDR3 loop is CASSLGGGSGDYIEQYF. The CDR3 bases are TGTGCCAGCAGCTTAGGTGGTGGTAGCGGGGACTATATTGAGCAGTACTTC.

This clonotype was counted a few times. The chain couples TRBV20-1 to TRBJ2-7, with D perhaps TRBD1 (6 bases). Germline loops: CDR1 DFQATT, CDR2 SNEGSKA (reference sequence). V lost 4 bases and J lost 2, with 24 bases in between. The length of the CDR3 is 17 residues. The CDR3 nucleotides read TGCAGTGCTAACGCACTCCCGGACAGAGACAGCCCCTACGAGCAGTACTTC. This codes for CSANALPDRDSPYEQYF.

The chain is built from TRBV4-3 and TRBJ1-2; no firm D call. V lost 1 base and J lost 10, with 13 bases in between. CDR3 length: 13 residues. CDR1 and CDR2 (germline): LGHNA, YSLEER. CDR3: CASSQVEFRNYTF. The CDR3 region has the DNA TGCGCCAGCAGCCAAGTCGAATTCAGGAACTACACCTTC.

The chain joins TRBV10-3 to TRBJ2-7, with a possible D match to TRBD2 (5 bases). Germline CDR1 is ENHRY and CDR2 is SYGVKD. V gave up 8 bases and J gave up 0 bases, with 14 bases separating them. There are 14 residues in the CDR3. The CDR3 DNA reads TGTGCCATCGGAGCGGCTCCTCCCTCCTACGAGCAGTACTTC. It yields the protein CAIGAAPPSYEQYF.

The V call is TRBV15, the J call TRBJ2-1; D is unclear. The end of the DNA is better explained by TRBJ2-7, so the J call may be wrong. Per the germline V gene, CDR1 is LNHNV and CDR2 is YYDKDF (reference sequence). This CDR3 contains 16 residues. This CDR3 is CATSLRTASSYNEQYF. The CDR3 coding sequence is TGTGCCACCAGCCTTAGGACCGCAAGCTCCTACAATGAGCAGTACTTC.

This chain joins TRBV12-3 or TRBV12-4 and TRBJ1-2, with D perhaps TRBD1 (6 bases). The CDR3 is 14 amino acids. The V and J ends lost 1 base and 3 bases respectively, with 9 bases between them. In DNA, the CDR3 is TGTGCCAGCAGTTTAGGGACAGACTACTATGGCTACACCTTC. It encodes CASSLGTDYYGYTF.

The genes are TRBV5-1 and TRBJ2-2, with D perhaps TRBD1 or TRBD2 (5 bases each). The CDR3 contains 16 residues. Germline values: CDR1 SGHRS, CDR2 YFSETQ. V was clipped by 0 bases and J by 0 bases, with 9 bases between them. CDR3 sequence reads: CASSLAEGSNTGELFF. CDR3 DNA: TGCGCCAGCAGCTTGGCCGAGGGGTCGAACACCGGGGAGCTGTTTTTT.

The chain uses TRBV28 and TRBJ2-3; no firm D call. Trimming removed 6 bases from V and 4 bases from J, with 8 bases in between. Germline V gene lookup returns CDR1 MDHEN and CDR2 SYDVKM. The CDR3 runs to 12 residues. This chain's CDR3 is CASRVFSDTQYF. For the CDR3, the DNA is TGTGCCAGCAGGGTTTTTTCAGATACGCAGTATTTT.

This chain joins TRBV7-9 and TRBJ1-4; no clear D. There are 12 residues in the CDR3. Germline CDR1 and CDR2: SEHNR and FQNEAQ (reference sequence). V shed 5 bases and J shed 8 bases, with 9 bases lying between them. CDR3 amino acids: CASSPLEEKLFF. As DNA, the CDR3 is TGTGCCAGCAGCCCACTCGAAGAAAAACTGTTTTTT. Supplemented by reference TRBV7-9 and TRBJ1-4, the full variable domain reads DTGVSQNPRHKITKRGQNVTFRCDPISEHNRLYWYRQTLGQGPEFLTYFQNEAQLEKSRLLSDRFSAERPKGSFSTLEIQRTEQGDSAMYLCASSPLEEKLFFGSGTQLSVL.

The V and J genes are TRBV5-1 and TRBJ1-1, with D tentatively TRBD1 (6 bases). The CDR3 totals 13 residues. The V end lost 3 bases, the J end lost 3 bases, and 9 bases lay between the germline ends. Germline V CDR1 and CDR2: SGHRS, YFSETQ. In nucleotides, the CDR3 is TGCGCCAGCAGCTGGAAGGGGGACACTGAAGCTTTCTTT. Protein sequence: CASSWKGDTEAFF.

This chain connects TRBV14 to TRBJ2-3; weak D call: TRBD2 (6 bases). V shed 1 base and J shed 0 bases, with 11 bases lying between them. The CDR3 is 16 residues long. Germline V gene lookup returns CDR1 SGHDN and CDR2 FVKESK. CDR3 loop: CASSQAGGVSTDTQYF. The CDR3 DNA reads TGTGCCAGCAGCCAAGCCGGCGGGGTTAGCACAGATACGCAGTATTTT.

The CDR3: CASSSDRSGYTF. Written as DNA, the CDR3 is TGTGCCAGCAGTTCCGACAGGTCTGGCTACACCTTC. The gene calls are TRBV6-5 and TRBJ1-2, with TRBD1 as a possible D gene (6 bases). Germline values: CDR1 MNHEY, CDR2 SVGAGI. This CDR3 region has 12 residues. Between the trimmed V and J ends, which lost 4 bases and 7 bases, there was a span of 10 bases.

This clonotype occurred a few times. The gene calls are TRBV5-1 and TRBJ2-3; no clear D. Trimming took 4 bases from V and 0 from J, leaving 9 bases between them. The germline gives CDR1 SGHRS, CDR2 YFSETQ. This CDR3 is 14 amino acids long. DNA of the CDR3: TGCGCCAGCAGCGTAGTCACGAGCACAGATACGCAGTATTTT. Protein product: CASSVVTSTDTQYF.

Only a few counts were recorded for this clonotype. The junction shows a germline mismatch at one end, possibly a read error. The chain employs TRBV4-3 and TRBJ2-3; 8 positions match TRBD2. Germline lookup yields CDR1 LGHNA and CDR2 YSLEER. The CDR3 covers 13 residues. This chain's CDR3 is CASSQRREGTKYF. The CDR3 DNA follows: TGCGCCAGCAGCCAGCGACGGGAGGGTACGAAGTATTTT.